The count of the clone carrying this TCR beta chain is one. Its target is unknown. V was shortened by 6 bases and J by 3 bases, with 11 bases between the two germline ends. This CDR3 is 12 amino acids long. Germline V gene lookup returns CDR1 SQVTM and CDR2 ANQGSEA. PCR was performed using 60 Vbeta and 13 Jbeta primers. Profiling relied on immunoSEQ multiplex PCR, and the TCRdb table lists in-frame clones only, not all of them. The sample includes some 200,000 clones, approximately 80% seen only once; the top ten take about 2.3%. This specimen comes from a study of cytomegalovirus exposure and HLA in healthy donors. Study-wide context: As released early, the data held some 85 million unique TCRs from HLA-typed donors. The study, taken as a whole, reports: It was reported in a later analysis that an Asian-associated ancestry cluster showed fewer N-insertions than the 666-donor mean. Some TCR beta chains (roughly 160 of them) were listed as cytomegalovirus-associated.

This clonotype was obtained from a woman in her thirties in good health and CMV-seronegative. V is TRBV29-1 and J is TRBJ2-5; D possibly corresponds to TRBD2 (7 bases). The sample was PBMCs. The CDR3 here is CSVRGGKETQYF. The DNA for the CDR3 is TGCAGCGTGAGGGGGGGGAAAGAGACCCAGTACTTC.